This TCR beta chain was captured by sequencing in a study of post-analysis software for immune sequencing data. Findings and caveats of the study: Higher frequency in patients than in controls was seen for roughly five TRBV segments, with TRBV5-6, TRBV5-1 and TRBV20-1 among them.

Remarks on this clonotype: Its antigen is undetermined.

Included in the TCR beta cDNA libraries were unique molecular identifiers. TCRdb redid the calling of the PCR reads with MiXCR, one entry per CDR3 protein. The sample contains approximately 350,000 distinct CDR3 sequences, approximately 38% of which appear only once. V lost 6 bases, J lost 1 base, and 8 bases stayed unmatched. The germline gives CDR1 MDHEN, CDR2 SYDVKM. The CDR3 is 15 residues long. The chain recombines TRBV28 with TRBJ1-2; 7 nucleotides line up with TRBD1. The receptor was isolated from a girl aged 5-17 years with multiple sclerosis. The sequenced sample was blood. CDR3 amino acids: CASSSGTANNYGYTF. In nucleotides, the CDR3 is TGTGCCAGCAGCTCAGGGACAGCGAATAACTATGGCTACACCTTC.